This T cell receptor (beta chain) came from a study of shared clonotypes between healthy human individuals. The study's findings and limits: A limitation of the genetic and exposure-history diversity represented arose from few donors. Larger richness was generally estimated for naive than memory subsets.

As concerns this clone: Its cognate antigen is unknown.

This CDR3 is built from 16 residues. Losses at the gene ends were 8 bases for V and 8 bases for J; bases not matched to a gene: 14. The germline gives CDR1 WSHSY, CDR2 SAAADI. Naive CD8 populations comprised CD45RO-negative cells positively selected for CCR7, excluding terminally differentiated effector memory CD45RA+ cells. Recent vaccinations or acute infections were absent in the healthy HIV-negative adult donors. Clones were sequenced by immunoSEQ multiplex PCR, and TCRdb holds only the in-frame ones, with some missing. The sample lists about 1.9 million clones, 85% to 95% seen once, with about 1.6% in the top ten.

The source material was naive CD8+ T cells from PBMCs. The chain links TRBV10-2 to TRBJ2-1; 11 nucleotides agree with TRBD2. This receptor was identified in a man aged 18 to 29 in good health. Some clones in this sample may be carry-over from other donors' samples. The CDR3 DNA follows: TGCGCCAGCCGCTCTGGGGCTAGCGGGAGGATCGATGAGCAGTTCTTC. Its protein product is CASRSGASGRIDEQFF.